This T cell receptor (beta chain) is from a study of early T cells in non-severe SARS-CoV-2 infection. The wider study: Unpaired chains resulted from sequencing bulk RNA of unsorted whole blood.

In germline, CDR1 is DFQATT, CDR2 SNEGSKA (reference sequence). This CDR3 region has 15 residues. The trim removed 1 base at V and 4 bases at J, leaving 7 bases unmatched. Study outcomes and limitations: Matching results from VDJdb favored anti-spike CD8 responses, leaving private and CD4 specificities undetected.

Unique molecular identifiers (one per individual cDNA molecule) were attached. MiXCR was run by TCRdb on the 5' RACE reads, yielding one entry per CDR3 protein. The repertoire includes about 57,000 distinct CDR3 sequences, approximately 12% of them detected once, and approximately 4.7% sits in the top ten. This clonotype was observed at least ten times. The antigen remains unidentified. The material sequenced was whole blood. This TCR derives from an adult who was a healthcare worker with PCR-confirmed SARS-CoV-2 infection or an uninfected control (not recorded which). The rearrangement uses TRBV20-1 and TRBJ1-1, with 9 bases aligning to TRBD1. CDR3 residues: CSARAPGQGATEAFF. CDR3 in DNA: TGCAGTGCTAGAGCCCCGGGACAGGGAGCCACTGAAGCTTTCTTT.